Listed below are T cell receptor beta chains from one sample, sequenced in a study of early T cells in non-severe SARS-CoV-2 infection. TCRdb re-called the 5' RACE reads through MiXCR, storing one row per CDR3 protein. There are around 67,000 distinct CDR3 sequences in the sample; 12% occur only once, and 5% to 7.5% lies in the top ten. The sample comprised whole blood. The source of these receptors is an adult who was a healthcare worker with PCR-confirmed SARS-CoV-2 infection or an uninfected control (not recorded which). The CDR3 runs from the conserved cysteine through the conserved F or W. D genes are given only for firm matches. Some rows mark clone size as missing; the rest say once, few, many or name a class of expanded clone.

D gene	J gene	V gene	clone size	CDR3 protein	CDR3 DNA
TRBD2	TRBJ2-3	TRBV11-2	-	CASSATSGRATDTQYF	TGTGCCAGCAGCGCCACTAGCGGGAGGGCCACAGATACGCAGTATTTT
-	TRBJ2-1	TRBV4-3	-	CASSQDWGEQFF	TGCGCCAGCAGCCAAGATTGGGGTGAGCAGTTCTTC
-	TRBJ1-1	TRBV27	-	CASSRRETANTEAFF	TGTGCCAGCAGCCGTCGTGAGACAGCGAACACTGAAGCTTTCTTT
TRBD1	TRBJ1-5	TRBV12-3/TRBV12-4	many	CASSLDRGRGQPQHF	TGTGCCAGCAGTTTAGACAGGGGTCGCGGTCAGCCCCAGCATTTT
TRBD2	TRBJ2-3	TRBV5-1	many	CASKAGVTDTQYF	TGCGCCAGCAAAGCGGGGGTCACAGATACGCAGTATTTT
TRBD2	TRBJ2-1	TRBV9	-	CASSVGLAEIYNEQFF	TGTGCCAGCAGCGTAGGACTAGCGGAAATCTACAATGAGCAGTTCTTC
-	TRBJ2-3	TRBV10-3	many	CAIRIHGVDTQYF	TGTGCCATCAGGATACATGGGGTAGATACGCAGTATTTT
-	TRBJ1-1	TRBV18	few	CASSPLGAGTNTEAFF	TGTGCCAGCTCACCCCTGGGGGCAGGGACGAACACTGAAGCTTTCTTT
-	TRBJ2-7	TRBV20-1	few	CSAKRGAYEQYF	TGCAGTGCCAAGAGGGGGGCCTACGAGCAGTACTTC
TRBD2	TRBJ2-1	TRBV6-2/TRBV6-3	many	CATVTLAGYNEQFF	TGTGCCACTGTCACCCTAGCGGGGTACAATGAGCAGTTCTTC
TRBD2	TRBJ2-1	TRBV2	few	CASREIAGGPNEQFF	TGTGCCAGCAGGGAAATAGCGGGAGGGCCCAATGAGCAGTTCTTC
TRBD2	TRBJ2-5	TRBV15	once	CATSRDRDYQETQYF	TGTGCCACCAGCAGAGATCGGGACTATCAAGAGACCCAGTACTTC
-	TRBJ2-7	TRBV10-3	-	CAISAPGQTTYEQYF	TGTGCCATCAGTGCTCCGGGACAAACCACCTACGAGCAGTACTTC
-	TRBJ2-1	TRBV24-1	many	CATSDPGPYNEQFF	TGTGCCACCAGTGATCCGGGCCCCTACAATGAGCAGTTCTTC
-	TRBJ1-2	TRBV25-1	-	CASSEYGRPRYTF	TGTGCCAGCAGTGAATATGGCAGGCCGCGCTACACCTTC
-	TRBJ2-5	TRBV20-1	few	CSAAQSTQYF	TGCAGTGCTGCCCAAAGCACCCAGTACTTC
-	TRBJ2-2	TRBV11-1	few	CASSRDATNTGELFF	TGTGCCAGCAGTCGGGACGCAACGAACACCGGGGAGCTGTTTTTT
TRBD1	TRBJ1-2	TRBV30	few	CAWRYTGGGGYTF	TGTGCCTGGAGGTATACAGGGGGCGGTGGCTACACCTTC
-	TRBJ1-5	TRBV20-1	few	CSAGRGSNQPQHF	TGCAGTGCGGGACGGGGTAGCAATCAGCCCCAGCATTTT
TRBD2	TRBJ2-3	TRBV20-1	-	CSASELRGTSGRPIDTQYF	TGCAGTGCTAGTGAACTTCGAGGGACTAGCGGGAGGCCGATAGATACGCAGTATTTT
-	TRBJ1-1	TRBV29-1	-	CSVEDREGDIGTEAFF	TGCAGCGTTGAAGATCGGGAAGGAGATATCGGCACTGAAGCTTTCTTT
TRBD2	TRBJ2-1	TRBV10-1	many	CASSSSLAGVRDEQFF	TGCGCCAGCTCCTCGAGCCTGGCGGGGGTACGCGATGAGCAGTTCTTC
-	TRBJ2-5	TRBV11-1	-	CASSTTGGAQETQYF	TGTGCCAGCAGCACCACAGGGGGGGCTCAGGAGACCCAGTACTTC
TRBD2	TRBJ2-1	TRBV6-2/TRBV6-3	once	CASSYSTRLAGPSFNEQFF	TGTGCCAGCAGTTACTCGACCCGGCTAGCGGGACCTTCTTTCAATGAGCAGTTCTTC
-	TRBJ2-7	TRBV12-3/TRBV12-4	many	CASSPLAGEGAEQYF	TGTGCCAGCAGCCCATTGGCGGGGGAGGGGGCTGAGCAGTACTTC
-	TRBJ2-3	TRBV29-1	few	CSVDLRTDTQYF	TGCAGCGTTGATCTCAGGACAGATACGCAGTATTTT
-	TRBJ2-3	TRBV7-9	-	CASSREGGTDTQYF	TGTGCCAGCAGCCGAGAGGGTGGCACAGATACGCAGTATTTT
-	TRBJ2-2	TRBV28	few	CASSLCHGTGELFF	TGTGCCAGCAGTTTGTGCCACGGCACCGGGGAGCTGTTTTTT
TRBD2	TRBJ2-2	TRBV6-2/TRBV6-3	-	CASSRTSGSLSGELFF	TGTGCCAGCAGTCGGACTAGCGGGAGTCTTTCCGGGGAGCTGTTTTTT
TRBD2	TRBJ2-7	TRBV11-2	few	CASSSNLGLAGEQYF	TGTGCCAGCAGCTCGAACCTCGGACTAGCGGGCGAGCAGTACTTC
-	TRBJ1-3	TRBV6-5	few	CASSYSDSIFSGNTIYF	TGTGCCAGCAGTTACTCGGACAGCATCTTCTCTGGAAACACCATATATTTT
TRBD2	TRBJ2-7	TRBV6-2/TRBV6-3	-	CASSYLGLAPAEQYF	TGTGCCAGCAGTTACTTGGGACTAGCGCCCGCAGAGCAGTACTTC
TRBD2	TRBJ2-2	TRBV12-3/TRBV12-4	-	CASKREATGELFF	TGTGCCAGCAAGCGGGAGGCGACCGGGGAGCTGTTTTTT
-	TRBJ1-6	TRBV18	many	CASSPVGIMDYNSPLHF	TGTGCCAGCTCACCAGTTGGGATCATGGATTATAATTCACCCCTCCACTTT
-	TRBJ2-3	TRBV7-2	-	CASSLSGLSTDTQYF	TGTGCCAGCAGCTTAAGTGGGCTTAGCACAGATACGCAGTATTTT
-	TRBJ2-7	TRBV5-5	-	CASSLAELSYEQYF	TGTGCCAGCAGCTTGGCTGAGCTGTCCTACGAGCAGTACTTC
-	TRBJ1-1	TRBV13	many	CASSFWGDTEAFF	TGTGCCAGCAGCTTTTGGGGGGACACTGAAGCTTTCTTT
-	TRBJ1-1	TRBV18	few	CASSPRDGGAFF	TGTGCCAGCTCACCGAGGGACGGGGGCGCTTTCTTT
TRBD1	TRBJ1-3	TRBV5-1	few	CASSSTGITSGNTIYF	TGCGCCAGCAGCTCGACAGGGATTACCTCTGGAAACACCATATATTTT
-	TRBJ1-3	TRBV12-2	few	CASRLSEAVSSGNTIYF	TGTGCAAGTCGCTTATCCGAGGCGGTGAGCTCTGGAAACACCATATATTTT
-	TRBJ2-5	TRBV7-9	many	CASSLDRQIQETQYF	TGTGCCAGCAGCTTAGACCGACAGATCCAAGAGACCCAGTACTTC
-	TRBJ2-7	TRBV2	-	CASSEEEELWQYF	TGTGCCAGCAGTGAAGAAGAGGAATTGTGGCAGTACTTC
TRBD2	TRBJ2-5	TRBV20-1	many	CSAPSGGKETQYF	TGCAGTGCACCCTCCGGGGGGAAAGAGACCCAGTACTTC
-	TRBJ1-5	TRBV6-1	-	CASIRQEGVLQPQHF	TGTGCCAGCATTCGCCAGGAGGGCGTTTTGCAGCCCCAGCATTTT
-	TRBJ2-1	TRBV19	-	CASSDRDEQFF	TGTGCCAGCAGCGACCGCGATGAGCAGTTCTTC
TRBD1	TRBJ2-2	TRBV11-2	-	CASSDPGQPNTGELFF	TGTGCCAGCAGTGATCCGGGACAGCCGAACACCGGGGAGCTGTTTTTT
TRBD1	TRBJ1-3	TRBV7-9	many	CAHPGTVSGNTIYF	TGTGCGCACCCTGGGACAGTCTCTGGAAACACCATATATTTT
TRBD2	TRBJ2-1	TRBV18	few	CASSPPVGGEGRHNEQFF	TGTGCCAGCTCACCACCGGTTGGAGGGGAGGGTAGACACAATGAGCAGTTCTTC
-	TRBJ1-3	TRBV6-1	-	CASSTSSGFSGNTIYF	TGTGCCAGCAGTACGAGTTCGGGGTTCTCTGGAAACACCATATATTTT
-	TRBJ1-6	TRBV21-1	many	CASCVGGADDTSSYNSPLHF	TGTGCCAGCTGCGTTGGAGGGGCCGATGATACTAGCTCCTATAATTCACCCCTCCACTTT
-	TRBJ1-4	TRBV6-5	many	CASSRSPTATNEKLFF	TGTGCCAGCAGCCGATCGCCGACGGCAACTAATGAAAAACTGTTTTTT
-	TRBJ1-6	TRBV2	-	CASSEQGTGANSPLHF	TGTGCCAGCAGTGAGCAGGGAACAGGAGCTAATTCACCCCTCCACTTT
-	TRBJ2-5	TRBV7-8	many	CASAEQGSMAQYF	TGTGCCAGCGCAGAACAGGGCTCAATGGCCCAGTACTTC
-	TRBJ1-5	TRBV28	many	CASSLTSQPQHF	TGTGCCAGCAGTTTGACGTCTCAGCCCCAGCATTTT
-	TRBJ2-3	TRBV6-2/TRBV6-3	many	CASSYSIERREYF	TGTGCCAGCAGTTACTCGATTGAGCGCCGGGAGTATTTT
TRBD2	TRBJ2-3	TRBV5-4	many	CASSFDSGGWGTDTQYF	TGTGCCAGCAGCTTCGATAGCGGGGGGTGGGGCACAGATACGCAGTATTTT
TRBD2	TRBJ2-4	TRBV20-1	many	CSARARLKYRVREGSVKNIQYF	TGCAGTGCTAGAGCCAGACTAAAATACAGAGTACGGGAGGGCTCAGTCAAAAACATTCAGTACTTC